This T cell receptor beta chain was found in a study of T cells in Graves' hyperthyroidism and ophthalmopathy. With 8 bases removed from V and 5 bases from J, the gap between germline ends came to 18 bases. The CDR3 totals 14 residues. Germline V gives CDR1 SGHAT, CDR2 FQNNGV. This clonotype was detected many times. The CDR3 regions of TCR beta were amplified from RNA transcripts. The TCR CDR3 was amplified in a first-round RT-PCR using the HTBI primer set. MiXCR, run by TCRdb on the multiplex PCR reads, gives a single entry per CDR3 protein. The sample carries 550,000 to 650,000 distinct CDR3 sequences, roughly 13% recorded once.

V gene TRBV11-2 combines with J gene TRBJ1-2; possible D gene TRBD1, 5 bases. The source material was blood. The sequence was collected from a woman aged 25 to 39 with Graves' hyperthyroidism that later progressed to Graves' ophthalmopathy. CDR3 loop: CASGPGPNEYGYTF. In DNA, the CDR3 is TGTGCCAGCGGACCGGGGCCGAATGAGTATGGCTACACCTTC.